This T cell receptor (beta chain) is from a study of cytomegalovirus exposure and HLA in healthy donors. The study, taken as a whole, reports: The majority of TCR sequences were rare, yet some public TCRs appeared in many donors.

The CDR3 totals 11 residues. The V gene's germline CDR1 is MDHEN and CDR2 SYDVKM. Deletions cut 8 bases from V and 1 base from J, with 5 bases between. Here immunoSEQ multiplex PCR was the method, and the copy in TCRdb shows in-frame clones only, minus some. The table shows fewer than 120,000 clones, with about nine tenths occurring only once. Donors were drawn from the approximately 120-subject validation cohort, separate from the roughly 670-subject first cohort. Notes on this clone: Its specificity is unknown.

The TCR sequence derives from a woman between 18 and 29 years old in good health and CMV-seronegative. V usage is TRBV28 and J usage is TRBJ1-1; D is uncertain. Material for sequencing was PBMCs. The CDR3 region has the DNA TGTGCCAGCTTAGCGAACACTGAAGCTTTCTTT. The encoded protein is CASLANTEAFF.